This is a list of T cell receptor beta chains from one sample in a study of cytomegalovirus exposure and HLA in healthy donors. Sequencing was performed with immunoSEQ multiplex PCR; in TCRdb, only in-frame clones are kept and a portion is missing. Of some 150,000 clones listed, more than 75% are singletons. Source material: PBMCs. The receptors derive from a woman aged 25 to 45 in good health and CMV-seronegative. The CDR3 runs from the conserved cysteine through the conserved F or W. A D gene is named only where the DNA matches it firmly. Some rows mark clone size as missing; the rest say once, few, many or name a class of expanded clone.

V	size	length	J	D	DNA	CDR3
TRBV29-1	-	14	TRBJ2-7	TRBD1	TGCAGCGTTGATACAGGACAGGGGTTATACGAGCAGTACTTC	CSVDTGQGLYEQYF
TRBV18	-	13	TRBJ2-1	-	TGTGCCAGCTCACCGACACAGGGCAATGAGCAGTTCTTC	CASSPTQGNEQFF
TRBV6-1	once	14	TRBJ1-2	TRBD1	TGTGCCAGCAGAAGGACAGGGGGTGACTATGGCTACACCTTC	CASRRTGGDYGYTF
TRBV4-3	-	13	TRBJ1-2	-	TGCGCCAGCAGTCCCCTGGGGAGCTCTGGCTACACCTTC	CASSPLGSSGYTF
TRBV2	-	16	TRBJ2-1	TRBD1	TGTGCCAGCGGGAATGGGGGGACAGGGTTTGAGTATGAGCAGTTCTTC	CASGNGGTGFEYEQFF
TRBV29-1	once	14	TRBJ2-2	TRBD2	TGCAGCGCGGCGGGGGGCCTAGGTACCGGGGAGCTGTTTTTT	CSAAGGLGTGELFF
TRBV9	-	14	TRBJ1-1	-	TGTGCCAGCAGCGTAGACAGGTTGGACACTGAAGCTTTCTTT	CASSVDRLDTEAFF
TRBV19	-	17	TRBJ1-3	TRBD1	TGTGCCAGTAGTATAGGGACAGGTCGCTACTCTGGAAACACCATATATTTT	CASSIGTGRYSGNTIYF
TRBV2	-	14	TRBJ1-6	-	TGTGCCAGCAAGAACGACCGGGACAACTCACCCCTCCACTTT	CASKNDRDNSPLHF
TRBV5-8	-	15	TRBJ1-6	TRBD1	TGTGCCAGCAGCTTCAGGACAGGGAATAATTCACCCCTCCACTTT	CASSFRTGNNSPLHF
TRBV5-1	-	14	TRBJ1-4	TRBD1	TGCGCCAGCAGTTGGGACAGCTATGATGAAAAACTGTTTTTT	CASSWDSYDEKLFF
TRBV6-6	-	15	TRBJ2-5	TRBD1	TGTGCCAGCAGTCAGATCACAGGGGCCCAAGAGACCCAGTACTTC	CASSQITGAQETQYF
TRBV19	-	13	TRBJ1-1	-	TGTGCCAGTAGTATATCCGGGAACACTGAAGCTTTCTTT	CASSISGNTEAFF
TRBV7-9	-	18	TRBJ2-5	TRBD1	TGTGCCAGCAGCTTGTGGCGGCCCAGGCAGGGGGCTGGAGAGACCCAGTACTTC	CASSLWRPRQGAGETQYF
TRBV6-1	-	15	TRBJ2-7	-	TGTGCCAGCAGTGAGGAGGGAGGACGGTCCTACGAGCAGTACTTC	CASSEEGGRSYEQYF
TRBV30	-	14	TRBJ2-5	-	TGTGCCTGGAGCGTAGGGACTGGTAAAGAGACCCAGTACTTC	CAWSVGTGKETQYF
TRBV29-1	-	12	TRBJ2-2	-	TGCAGCGTTGATTTCCGTCCCGGGGAGCTGTTTTTT	CSVDFRPGELFF
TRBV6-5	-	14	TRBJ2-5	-	TGTGCCAGCAGCCACAGACCCCCGACAGAGACCCAGTACTTC	CASSHRPPTETQYF
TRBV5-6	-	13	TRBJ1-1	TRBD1	TGTGCCAGCAGCTTGCGACAGGGGGCAGAAGCTTTCTTT	CASSLRQGAEAFF
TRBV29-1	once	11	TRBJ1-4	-	TGCAGCGTTGATTACCGGGAAAAACTGTTTTTT	CSVDYREKLFF
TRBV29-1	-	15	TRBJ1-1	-	TGCAGCGTTGAAGACCGGCGGAAGATGAACACTGAAGCTTTCTTT	CSVEDRRKMNTEAFF
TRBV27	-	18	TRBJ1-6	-	TGTGCCAGCAGCCGGCCCACAGGGAGAAGCTCCTATAATTCACCCCTCCACTTT	CASSRPTGRSSYNSPLHF
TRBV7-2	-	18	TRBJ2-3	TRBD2	TGTGCCAGCAGCTCCCCCCCCGGGCGGGGGGGCCGGACAGATACGCAGTATTTT	CASSSPPGRGGRTDTQYF
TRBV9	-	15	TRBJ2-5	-	TGTGCCAGCAGCCTAAGACCCAGGGGCGGGGAGACCCAGTACTTC	CASSLRPRGGETQYF
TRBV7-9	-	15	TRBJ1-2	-	TGTGCCAGCAGCTTCTTTCAAAGAGTTAACTATGGCTACACCTTC	CASSFFQRVNYGYTF
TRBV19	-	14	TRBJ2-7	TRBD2	TGTGCCAGTAGTGAGCGGGGTAGCTCCTACGAGCAGTACTTC	CASSERGSSYEQYF
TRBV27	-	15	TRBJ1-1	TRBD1	TGTGCCAGCAGTCCCCCGGACAGGGCGAACACTGAAGCTTTCTTT	CASSPPDRANTEAFF
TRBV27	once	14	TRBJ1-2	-	TGTGCCAGCACTCCTGGACCGGGAGGGGGTGGCTACACCTTC	CASTPGPGGGGYTF
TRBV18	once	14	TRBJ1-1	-	TGTGCCAGCTCACCCCGCTGGGGCCTCCCTGAAGCTTTCTTT	CASSPRWGLPEAFF
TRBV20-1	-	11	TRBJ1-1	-	TGCAGTGCTAGAGCGGTAGTAGAAGCTTTCTTT	CSARAVVEAFF
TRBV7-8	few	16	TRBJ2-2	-	TGTGCCAGCAGCTTAGTTAAGGGGCAGGGCACCGGGGAGCTGTTTTTT	CASSLVKGQGTGELFF
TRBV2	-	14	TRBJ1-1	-	TGTGCCAGCAGCCCGGAGAGGATGAACACTGAAGCTTTCTTT	CASSPERMNTEAFF
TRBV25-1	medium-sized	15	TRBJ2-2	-	TGTGCCAGCGTGGGACCGGGACTCGGGACCGGGGAGCTGTTTTTT	CASVGPGLGTGELFF